The next 21 T cell receptor beta chains were all read from a single sample in a study of blood T cell repertoires in COVID-19. Produced via immunoSEQ multiplex PCR; TCRdb's table is partial and in-frame only. The sample has about 370,000 clones; 90% to 95% are singletons. The sample was PBMCs or T cells enriched from blood (not recorded which). These receptors were obtained from a woman aged 35 to 49 who had been exposed to COVID-19.

This clone appeared a few times. The chain links TRBV14 to TRBJ1-1; D call uncertain. Germline-derived CDR1 and CDR2 are SGHDN and FVKESK. Trimming pared 1 base from V and 0 bases from J, leaving 3 bases between. CDR3 size: 13 residues. CDR3 DNA sequence: TGTGCCAGCAGCCAAGGAGTGAACACTGAAGCTTTCTTT. Amino acids: CASSQGVNTEAFF.

This chain joins TRBV6-1 and TRBJ1-4; the D gene is possibly TRBD1 (5 bases). This CDR3 comprises 19 residues. Germline loops: CDR1 MNHNS, CDR2 SASEGT. The ends were cut back, 3 bases at V and 0 bases at J, with 20 bases in the middle. The CDR3 DNA reads as TGTGCCAGCAGTGACGCCCCCTTTGGGGCAGCTTCAACTAATGAAAAACTGTTTTTT. Amino acid sequence: CASSDAPFGAASTNEKLFF.

The chain has TRBV5-4 and TRBJ1-5, with TRBD1 matching over 8 bases. The CDR3 has 13 amino acids. V dropped 4 bases and J dropped 9; count of bases not matched to a gene: 6. The germline V gene encodes CDR1 SGHNT and CDR2 YYREEE (reference sequence). This CDR3 is CASSLDRDPPQHF. The CDR3 region has the DNA TGTGCCAGCAGCCTGGACAGGGATCCGCCCCAGCATTTT.

The chain uses TRBV14 and TRBJ2-1; D possibly corresponds to TRBD2 (6 bases). The CDR3 has 15 amino acids. CDR1 and CDR2 (germline): SGHDN, FVKESK. Trimming removed 2 bases at V and 4 bases at J, with 12 bases between. As DNA, the CDR3 is TGTGCCAGCAGCCAAAACGTTGGGGGGTACAATGAGCAGTTCTTC. This gives the protein CASSQNVGGYNEQFF.

This clone was detected once. The rearrangement uses TRBV24-1 and TRBJ1-2; perhaps TRBD1 as D (6 bases). Per the germline V gene, CDR1 is KGHDR and CDR2 is SFDVKD. CDR3 length: 17 amino acids. Trimming took 5 bases from V and 6 from J, leaving 24 bases between them. As DNA, the CDR3 is TGTGCCACCAGTGGGCCCCAGACGGGGGGCTGGAACAATGGCTACACCTTC. Translated: CATSGPQTGGWNNGYTF.

The genes are TRBV24-1 and TRBJ2-1; TRBD2 agrees at 11 bases. V lost 5 bases and J lost 6; bases outside the gene matches: 14. The CDR3 covers 18 residues. Germline-derived CDR1 and CDR2 are KGHDR and SFDVKD. CDR3 sequence: CATSASWASGRPFNEQFF. CDR3 nucleotides: TGTGCCACCAGTGCGTCATGGGCTAGCGGGAGGCCTTTCAATGAGCAGTTCTTC.

The chain's CDR3 is CAWIRGDEQFF. The CDR3 bases are TGTGCCTGGATCCGCGGGGATGAGCAGTTCTTC. This rearrangement joins TRBV30 to TRBJ2-1; perhaps TRBD2 as D (6 bases). This CDR3 comprises 11 residues. The ends were cut back, 4 bases at V and 8 bases at J, with 9 bases in the middle. Germline-derived CDR1 and CDR2 are GTSNPN and SVGIG (reference sequence).

The chain uses TRBV21-1 and TRBJ2-7; the tabulated D call, TRBD2, remains unverified against the DNA. TRBV21-1 is noted as a pseudogene. The CDR3 runs to 15 residues. The CDR3, as DNA: TGTGCCAGCAGCAAAGGACGACCGGGATCCTACGAGCAGTACTTC. This sequence encodes CASSKGRPGSYEQYF.

In DNA, the CDR3 is TGTGCCAGCAGCCAATTTCCGAATGAGCAGTTCTTC. As protein: CASSQFPNEQFF. V is TRBV4-2 and J is TRBJ2-1, with D uncertain. Germline V gives CDR1 LGHNA, CDR2 YNFKEQ. The V end was cut by 2 bases, the J end by 7 bases, with 6 bases between. The CDR3 runs 12 residues.

This chain uses TRBV7-8 with TRBJ1-6; no firm D call. Germline values: CDR1 SGHVS, CDR2 FQNEAQ. The CDR3 contains 14 residues. V gave up 7 bases and J gave up 8 bases, with 15 bases separating them. The CDR3 loop is CASTPSLSDSPLHF. In DNA, the CDR3 is TGTGCCAGCACCCCTTCACTCTCTGATTCACCCCTCCACTTT.

The genes are TRBV6-2 or TRBV6-3 and TRBJ2-7, with D tentatively TRBD2 (6 bases). Between the trimmed V and J ends, which lost 2 bases and 4 bases, there was a span of 15 bases. Germline V lookup: CDR1 MNHEY, CDR2 SVGEGT. This CDR3 contains 15 residues. The CDR3 loop is CASSYKVSGPYEQYF. CDR3 DNA sequence: TGTGCCAGCAGTTACAAAGTTAGCGGTCCTTACGAGCAGTACTTC.

The rearrangement links TRBV21-1 to TRBJ1-1. TRBV21-1 is noted as a pseudogene. This CDR3 is built from 12 residues. This CDR3 is CASTGVSRVAFF. As DNA, the CDR3 is TGTGCCAGCACCGGGGTTTCGCGTGTAGCTTTCTTT.

This sequence joins TRBV10-1 and TRBJ2-7, with a weak D call TRBD1 (5 bases). The V end lost 5 bases, the J end lost 4 bases, and 12 bases lay between the germline ends. The CDR3 has 13 amino acids. Germline V gene sequence: CDR1 WNHNN, CDR2 SYGVQD (reference sequence). The CDR3 reads CASSRAGLYEQYF. The CDR3 DNA sequence: TGCGCCAGCAGTCGGGCAGGGCTTTACGAGCAGTACTTC.

The CDR3 coding sequence is TGTGCCAGCAGTGTGAGAGGAGACAATGAGCAGTTCTTC. Translated, it gives CASSVRGDNEQFF. The rearrangement joins TRBV2 to TRBJ2-1; D is undetermined. Germline V gene lookup returns CDR1 SNHLY and CDR2 FYNNEI. V was cut by 4 bases and J by 5 bases, with 9 bases left in between. The CDR3 has 13 amino acids.

The chain recombines TRBV14 with TRBJ2-4, with D possibly being TRBD2 (6 bases). V dropped 2 bases and J dropped 11 bases, with 10 bases sitting between them. This CDR3 comprises 12 residues. Per the germline V gene, CDR1 is SGHDN and CDR2 is FVKESK. The CDR3 spells CASSQIGRLQYF. The CDR3, as DNA: TGTGCCAGCAGCCAAATCGGGAGACTTCAGTACTTC.

The rearrangement joins TRBV10-2 to TRBJ1-5; D gene unclear. Per the germline V gene, CDR1 is WSHSY and CDR2 is SAAADI. Trimming removed 6 bases from V and 4 bases from J, with 13 bases in between. CDR3 size: 14 residues. CDR3 sequence (DNA): TGCGCCAGCAGCCGGACTCAATCTAATCAGCCCCAGCATTTT. The encoded protein is CASSRTQSNQPQHF.

The J gene is TRBJ1-4, the V gene TRBV29-1, with a tentative D call TRBD1 (5 bases). The CDR3 is 14 residues long. V lost 6 bases to trimming and J lost 8 bases, with 19 bases between them. Per the germline V gene, CDR1 is SQVTM and CDR2 is ANQGSEA. The CDR3 spells CSVGFRGINEKLFF. The CDR3 DNA is TGCAGCGTCGGCTTTAGGGGTATTAACGAAAAACTGTTTTTT.

There are a few counts of this clone. A junction boundary mismatches the germline segment, possibly from a read error. The DNA of the CDR3 is TGTGCCAGCAGCCGGACTGACACAGAAGCTTTCTTT. Its translation is CASSRTDTEAFF. The J gene is TRBJ1-1, the V gene TRBV7-9; D is undetermined. The CDR3 sequence is 12 residues long. Germline V gene sequence: CDR1 SEHNR, CDR2 FQNEAQ (reference sequence).

This sequence joins TRBV5-1 and TRBJ1-1; a weak D match, TRBD1 (5 bases). The CDR3 spans 16 residues. V dropped 4 bases and J dropped 5 bases, with 21 bases sitting between them. Germline V lookup: CDR1 SGHRS, CDR2 YFSETQ. The chain's CDR3 is CASSPRKLGDGTEAFF. As DNA, the CDR3 is TGCGCCAGCAGCCCTAGGAAGTTAGGGGATGGGACTGAAGCTTTCTTT.

This chain connects TRBV9 to TRBJ1-2; perhaps TRBD1 as D (6 bases). The CDR3 spans 14 residues. Trimming stripped 4 bases from V and 7 bases from J, with 17 bases between. Per germline, CDR1 SGDLS and CDR2 YYNGEE. The CDR3 bases are TGTGCCAGCAGCCCCGGTCAGGGGATTTCTGGCTACACCTTC. Encoded protein: CASSPGQGISGYTF.

This chain connects TRBV18 to TRBJ1-3, with D possibly being TRBD1 (6 bases). Trimming shortened V by 0 bases and J by 3 bases, and 9 bases separated the two germline ends. The CDR3 consists of 15 residues. The germline gives CDR1 KGHSH, CDR2 LQKENI. The CDR3 DNA reads as TGTGCCAGCTCACCACCGGGCAGGGGTGGAAACACCATATATTTT. Encoded protein: CASSPPGRGGNTIYF.